These T cell receptor beta chains were read from a single sample in a study of chemoradiotherapy in HPV16-positive cancers. The protocol was immunoSEQ multiplex PCR, while the TCRdb copy is restricted to in-frame clones and leaves out a portion. The data show under 25,000 clones, approximately 84% seen once. The material was blood, obtained from a patient who underwent chemoradiotherapy. Receptors were obtained from a human donor with HPV-associated anogenital cancer. CDR3s include the opening cysteine and the closing phenylalanine or tryptophan. Fields, in order: V gene, clone size, D gene, J gene, CDR3 DNA, CDR3 protein. D genes are given only for firm matches. Rows may omit the clone size; those that give it use once, few, many or a size class.

V: TRBV19
size: NA
D: NA
J: TRBJ2-3
DNA: TGTGCCAGTAGTATACGTGGAGATACGCAGTATTTT
CDR3: CASSIRGDTQYF

V: TRBV4-3
size: NA
D: NA
J: TRBJ1-2
DNA: TGCGCCAGCAGCCAAGATAATAGGGGTGGCTATGGCTACACCTTC
CDR3: CASSQDNRGGYGYTF

V: TRBV7-9
size: NA
D: NA
J: TRBJ1-6
DNA: TGTGCCAGCAGCCTTAAAAATTCACCCCTCCACTTT
CDR3: CASSLKNSPLHF

V: TRBV7-2
size: NA
D: NA
J: TRBJ1-2
DNA: TGTGCCAGCAGCTTAGGGCCCCCCACGCATGGCTATGGCTACACCTTC
CDR3: CASSLGPPTHGYGYTF

V: TRBV15
size: NA
D: TRBD1
J: TRBJ1-5
DNA: TGTGCCACCAGCAGAGATCACGGGACAGGGAATCAGCCCCAGCATTTT
CDR3: CATSRDHGTGNQPQHF

V: TRBV7-8
size: NA
D: NA
J: TRBJ1-2
DNA: TGTGCCAGCAGCCCGACAAGAAGAAACTATGGCTACACCTTC
CDR3: CASSPTRRNYGYTF

V: TRBV7-2
size: NA
D: NA
J: TRBJ2-2
DNA: TGTGCCAGCAGCCCCCTGCCGGCGGCCGGGGAGCTGTTTTTT
CDR3: CASSPLPAAGELFF

V: TRBV15
size: NA
D: NA
J: TRBJ2-7
DNA: TGTGCCACCAGCAGAGAGGGCAGGGTCGGCGAGCAGTACTTC
CDR3: CATSREGRVGEQYF

V: TRBV5-5
size: NA
D: NA
J: TRBJ1-1
DNA: TGTGCCAGCAGCTTGCCGAGGGGCGAAGCTTTCTTT
CDR3: CASSLPRGEAFF

V: TRBV7-2
size: NA
D: NA
J: TRBJ1-1
DNA: TGTGCCAGCAGCTTAGAGGCCAGGGGGAACACTGAAGCTTTCTTT
CDR3: CASSLEARGNTEAFF

V: TRBV10-2
size: NA
D: NA
J: TRBJ1-5
DNA: TGCGCCAGCAGTGACAGGGGCAATCAGCCCCAGCATTTT
CDR3: CASSDRGNQPQHF

V: TRBV19
size: NA
D: NA
J: TRBJ1-5
DNA: TGTGCCAGTAGTGACCGACACGAGGCCCAGCATTTT
CDR3: CASSDRHEAQHF

V: TRBV14
size: NA
D: TRBD1
J: TRBJ1-5
DNA: TGTGCCAGCAGCCGCGGACAGGGCTTCAATCAGCCCCAGCATTTT
CDR3: CASSRGQGFNQPQHF

V: TRBV5-1
size: NA
D: NA
J: TRBJ2-5
DNA: TGCGCCAGCAGCTTGGGTCGGGAGACCCAGTACTTC
CDR3: CASSLGRETQYF

V: TRBV18
size: NA
D: TRBD2
J: TRBJ2-1
DNA: TGTGCCAGCTCGCCTAGCGGGGGGATGACCTACAATGAGCAGTTCTTC
CDR3: CASSPSGGMTYNEQFF

V: TRBV19
size: few
D: NA
J: TRBJ2-7
DNA: TGTGCCACCGGGGACTACGAGCAGTACTTC
CDR3: CATGDYEQYF

V: TRBV7-9
size: NA
D: TRBD1
J: TRBJ2-7
DNA: TGTGCCAGCAGTCCAAGCCGGGACAGGGGGACCTACGAGCAGTACTTC
CDR3: CASSPSRDRGTYEQYF

V: TRBV19
size: NA
D: TRBD2
J: TRBJ2-3
DNA: TGTGCCAGTAGTATAGGTCTAGCGGGGGTCACAGATACGCAGTATTTT
CDR3: CASSIGLAGVTDTQYF

V: TRBV7-9
size: once
D: TRBD1
J: TRBJ2-3
DNA: TGTGCCAGCAGCCTGGCACAGGGGGCCCCTTCCGCTACGCAGTATTTT
CDR3: CASSLAQGAPSATQYF

V: TRBV5-5
size: NA
D: TRBD2
J: TRBJ2-7
DNA: TGTGCCAGCAGCCCCGGGGCGACTAGCGGGGACTACGAGCAGTACTTC
CDR3: CASSPGATSGDYEQYF

V: TRBV7-6
size: NA
D: NA
J: TRBJ1-2
DNA: TGTGCCAGCAGCTCCGGACGGGGCTATGGCTACACCTTC
CDR3: CASSSGRGYGYTF

V: TRBV25-1
size: NA
D: TRBD1
J: TRBJ2-2
DNA: TGTGCCAGCAGTGCACCGGGACAGGTTCACGGGGAGCTGTTTTTT
CDR3: CASSAPGQVHGELFF

V: TRBV12-1
size: NA
D: NA
J: TRBJ1-4
DNA: TGTGCCAGCAGCTTTCCGGGCCCCCAGGATGAAAAACTGTTTTTT
CDR3: CASSFPGPQDEKLFF

V: TRBV19
size: NA
D: TRBD1
J: TRBJ1-2
DNA: TGTGCCAGTAGTATCCGACAGGGGGCAGGAATCTATGGCTACACCTTC
CDR3: CASSIRQGAGIYGYTF

V: TRBV19
size: NA
D: NA
J: TRBJ1-5
DNA: TGTGCCAGTAGTATGGTGGGGGATAGCCAGCCCCAGCATTTT
CDR3: CASSMVGDSQPQHF

V: TRBV27
size: NA
D: NA
J: TRBJ1-2
DNA: TGTGCCAGCAGTTTAAAAGTTGGTGTTAACTATGGCTACACCTTC
CDR3: CASSLKVGVNYGYTF

V: TRBV2
size: few
D: NA
J: TRBJ2-3
DNA: TGTGCCAGCATCAAGGCTGGGGATACGCAGTATTTT
CDR3: CASIKAGDTQYF

V: TRBV10-1
size: few
D: NA
J: TRBJ2-3
DNA: TGCGCCAGCAGAACGGGAGATACGCAGTATTTT
CDR3: CASRTGDTQYF

V: TRBV18
size: NA
D: NA
J: TRBJ1-4
DNA: TGTGCCAGCTCACCAAGGAGAGATGCAACTAATGAAAAACTGTTTTTT
CDR3: CASSPRRDATNEKLFF

V: TRBV18
size: NA
D: NA
J: TRBJ1-5
DNA: TGTGCCAGCTCAACCGGGACGGATAGCAATCAGCCCCAGCATTTT
CDR3: CASSTGTDSNQPQHF

V: TRBV27
size: NA
D: NA
J: TRBJ2-2
DNA: TGTGCCAGCAGTTTGGCCGGGGGATACACCGGGGAGCTGTTTTTT
CDR3: CASSLAGGYTGELFF

V: TRBV6-1
size: NA
D: NA
J: TRBJ1-1
DNA: TGTGCCAGCAGTGAAGTGCGGGCAGGGAGGAACACTGAAGCTTTCTTT
CDR3: CASSEVRAGRNTEAFF

V: TRBV4-1
size: NA
D: NA
J: TRBJ2-6
DNA: TGCGCCAGCAGCCAAGATCGGGGAACTGGGGCCAACGTCCTGACTTTC
CDR3: CASSQDRGTGANVLTF

V: TRBV7-9
size: NA
D: NA
J: TRBJ1-6
DNA: TGTGCCAGCAGCCAAGCCCCGCGGGCAGGGGCATATAATTCACCCTTCCACTTT
CDR3: CASSQAPRAGAYNSPFHF

V: TRBV5-1
size: NA
D: NA
J: TRBJ1-1
DNA: TGCGCCAGCAGCTTGGGGGGGAACACTGAAGCTTTCTTT
CDR3: CASSLGGNTEAFF

V: TRBV4-2
size: once
D: NA
J: TRBJ2-3
DNA: TGTGCCAGCAGCCCCGGACCCGGGACGAGGGGGGCAGATACGCAGTATTTT
CDR3: CASSPGPGTRGADTQYF

V: TRBV6-4
size: NA
D: TRBD2
J: TRBJ2-3
DNA: TGTGCCAGCAGTGAAAGCGGGGGGGCCACAGATACGCAGTATTTT
CDR3: CASSESGGATDTQYF

V: TRBV5-1
size: NA
D: NA
J: TRBJ1-1
DNA: TGCGCCAGCAGCCCAGGACAGCCGGGCACTGAAGCTTTCTTT
CDR3: CASSPGQPGTEAFF

V: TRBV15
size: NA
D: NA
J: TRBJ2-3
DNA: TGTGCCACCAGCAGGGGGGGACAGGCGGGGGGTACGCAGTATTTT
CDR3: CATSRGGQAGGTQYF

V: TRBV6-5
size: NA
D: NA
J: TRBJ2-5
DNA: TGTGCCAGCAGTAGGTTGGAGACCCAGTACTTC
CDR3: CASSRLETQYF

V: TRBV4-3
size: NA
D: TRBD2
J: TRBJ2-2
DNA: TGCGCCAGCAGCCAAGAGACGGGGGGGAACACCGGGGAGCTGTTTTTT
CDR3: CASSQETGGNTGELFF

V: TRBV9
size: NA
D: TRBD2
J: TRBJ2-1
DNA: TGTGCCAGCAGCGTGGGCCTAGCGGGGGGCTTATACAATGAGCAGTTCTTC
CDR3: CASSVGLAGGLYNEQFF

V: TRBV7-8
size: NA
D: NA
J: TRBJ2-1
DNA: TGTGCCAGCACGGGAAGGACTGGCAATGAGCAGTTCTTC
CDR3: CASTGRTGNEQFF

V: TRBV14
size: once
D: TRBD2
J: TRBJ2-5
DNA: TGTGCCAGCAGCCGGACTAGCGGGGGATTACAAGAGACCCAGTACTTC
CDR3: CASSRTSGGLQETQYF

V: TRBV6-6
size: NA
D: NA
J: TRBJ1-4
DNA: TGTGCCAGCAAGTATGAAAAACTGTTTTTT
CDR3: CASKYEKLFF

V: TRBV11-2
size: NA
D: NA
J: TRBJ1-3
DNA: TGTGCCAGCAGCCCCCCGAACAAGGGGCGGGGAAACACCATATATTTT
CDR3: CASSPPNKGRGNTIYF

V: TRBV7-2
size: NA
D: NA
J: TRBJ1-1
DNA: TGTGCCAGCAGCTCCCGACAGACGAACACTGAAGCTTTCTTT
CDR3: CASSSRQTNTEAFF